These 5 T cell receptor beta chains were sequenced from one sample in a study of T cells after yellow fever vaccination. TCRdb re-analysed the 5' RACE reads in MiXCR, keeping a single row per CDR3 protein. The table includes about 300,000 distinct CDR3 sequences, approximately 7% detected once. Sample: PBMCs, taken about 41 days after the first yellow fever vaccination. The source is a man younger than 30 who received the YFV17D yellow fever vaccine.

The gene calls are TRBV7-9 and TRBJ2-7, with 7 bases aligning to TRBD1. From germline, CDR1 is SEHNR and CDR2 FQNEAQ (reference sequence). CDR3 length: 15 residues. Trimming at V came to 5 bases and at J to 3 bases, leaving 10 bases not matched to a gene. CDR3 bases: TGTGCCAGCAGCACGCCGGACAGGACGATCTACGAGCAGTACTTC. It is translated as CASSTPDRTIYEQYF.

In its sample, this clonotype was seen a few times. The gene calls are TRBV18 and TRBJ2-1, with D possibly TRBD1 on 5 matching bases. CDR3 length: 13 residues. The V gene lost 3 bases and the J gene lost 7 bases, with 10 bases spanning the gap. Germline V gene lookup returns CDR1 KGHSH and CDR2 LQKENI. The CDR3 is CASSPPGLNEQFF. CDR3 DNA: TGTGCCAGCTCACCTCCAGGGCTGAATGAGCAGTTCTTC.

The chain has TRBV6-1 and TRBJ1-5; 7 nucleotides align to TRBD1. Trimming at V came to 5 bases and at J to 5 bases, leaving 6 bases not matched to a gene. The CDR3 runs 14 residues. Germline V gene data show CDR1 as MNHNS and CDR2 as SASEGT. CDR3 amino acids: CASSRPQGDQPQHF. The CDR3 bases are TGTGCCAGCAGTCGACCCCAGGGGGATCAGCCCCAGCATTTT.

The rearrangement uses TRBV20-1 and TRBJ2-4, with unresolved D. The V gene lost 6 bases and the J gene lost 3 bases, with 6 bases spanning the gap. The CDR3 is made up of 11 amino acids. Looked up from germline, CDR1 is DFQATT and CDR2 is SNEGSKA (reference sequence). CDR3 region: CSAISKNIQYF. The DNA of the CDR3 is TGCAGTGCCATAAGCAAAAACATTCAGTACTTC.

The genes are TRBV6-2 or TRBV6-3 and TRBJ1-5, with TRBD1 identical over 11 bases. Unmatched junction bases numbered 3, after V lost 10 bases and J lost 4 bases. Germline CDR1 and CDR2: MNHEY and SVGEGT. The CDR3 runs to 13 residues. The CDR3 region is CANRDRGNQPQHF. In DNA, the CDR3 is TGTGCCAATCGGGACAGGGGGAATCAGCCCCAGCATTTT.